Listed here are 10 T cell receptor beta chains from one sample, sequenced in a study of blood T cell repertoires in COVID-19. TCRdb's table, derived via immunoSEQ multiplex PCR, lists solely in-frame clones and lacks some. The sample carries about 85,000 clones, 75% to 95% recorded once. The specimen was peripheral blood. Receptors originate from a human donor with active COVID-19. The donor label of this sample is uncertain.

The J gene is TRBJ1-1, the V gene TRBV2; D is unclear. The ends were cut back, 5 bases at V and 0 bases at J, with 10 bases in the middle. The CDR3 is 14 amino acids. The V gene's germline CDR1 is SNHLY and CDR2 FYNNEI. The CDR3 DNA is TGTGCCAGCAGTCCGGGTCTCATGAACACTGAAGCTTTCTTT. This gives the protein CASSPGLMNTEAFF.

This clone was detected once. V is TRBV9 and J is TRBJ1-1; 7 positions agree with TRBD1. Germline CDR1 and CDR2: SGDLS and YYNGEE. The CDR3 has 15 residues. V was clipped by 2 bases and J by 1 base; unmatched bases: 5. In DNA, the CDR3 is TGTGCCAGCAGCGTCACCGGGACAGCGAACACTGAAGCTTTCTTT. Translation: CASSVTGTANTEAFF.

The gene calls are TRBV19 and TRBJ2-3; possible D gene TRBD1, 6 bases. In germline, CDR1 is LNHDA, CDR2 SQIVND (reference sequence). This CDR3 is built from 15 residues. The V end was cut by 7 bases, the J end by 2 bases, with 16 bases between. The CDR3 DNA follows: TGTGCCAGTAACGGACGCCAGGGGTACACAGATACGCAGTATTTT. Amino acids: CASNGRQGYTDTQYF. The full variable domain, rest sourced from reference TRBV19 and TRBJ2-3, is DGGITQSPKYLFRKEGQNVTLSCEQNLNHDAMYWYRQDPGQGLRLIYYSQIVNDFQKGDIAEGYSVSREKKESFPLTVTSAQKNPTAFYLCASNGRQGYTDTQYFGPGTRLTVL.

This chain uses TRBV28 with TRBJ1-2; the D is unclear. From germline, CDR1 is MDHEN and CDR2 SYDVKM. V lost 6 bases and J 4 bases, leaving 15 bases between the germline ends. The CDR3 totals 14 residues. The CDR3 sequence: CASSDPGEGYGYTF. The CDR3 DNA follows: TGTGCCAGCAGCGACCCCGGGGAAGGCTATGGCTACACCTTC.

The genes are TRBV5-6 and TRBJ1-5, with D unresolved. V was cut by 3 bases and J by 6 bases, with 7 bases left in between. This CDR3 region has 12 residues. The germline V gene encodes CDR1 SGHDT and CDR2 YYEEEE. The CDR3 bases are TGTGCCAGCAGCTGGGGAGGTCAGCCCCAGCATTTT. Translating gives CASSWGGQPQHF.

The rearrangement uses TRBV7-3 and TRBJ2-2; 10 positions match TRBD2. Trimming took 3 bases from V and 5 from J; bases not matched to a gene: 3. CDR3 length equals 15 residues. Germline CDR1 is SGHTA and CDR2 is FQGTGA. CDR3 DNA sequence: TGTGCCAGCAGCTTTAGCGGGGGGTTTACCGGGGAGCTGTTTTTT. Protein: CASSFSGGFTGELFF. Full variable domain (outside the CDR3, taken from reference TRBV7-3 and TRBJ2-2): GAGVSQTPSNKVTEKGKYVELRCDPISGHTALYWYRQSLGQGPEFLIYFQGTGAADDSGLPNDRFFAVRPEGSVSTLKIQRTERGDSAVYLCASSFSGGFTGELFFGEGSRLTVL.

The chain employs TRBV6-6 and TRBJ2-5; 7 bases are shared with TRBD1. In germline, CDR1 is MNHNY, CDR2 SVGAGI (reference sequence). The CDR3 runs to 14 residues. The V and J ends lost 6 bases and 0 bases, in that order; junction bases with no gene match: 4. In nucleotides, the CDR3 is TGTGCCAGCAGGAAGACAGGGAACCAAGAGACCCAGTACTTC. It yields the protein CASRKTGNQETQYF.

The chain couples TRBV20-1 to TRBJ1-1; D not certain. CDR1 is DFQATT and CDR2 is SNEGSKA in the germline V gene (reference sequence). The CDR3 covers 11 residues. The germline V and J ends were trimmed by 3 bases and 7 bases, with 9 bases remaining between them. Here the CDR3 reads CSASTTGEAFF. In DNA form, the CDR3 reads TGCAGTGCTAGTACGACGGGTGAAGCTTTCTTT.

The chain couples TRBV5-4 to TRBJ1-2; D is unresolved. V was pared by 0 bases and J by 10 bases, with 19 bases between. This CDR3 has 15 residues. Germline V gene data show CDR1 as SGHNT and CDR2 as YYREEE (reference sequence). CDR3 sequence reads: CASSLDAGASLFYTF. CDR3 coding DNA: TGTGCCAGCAGCTTGGATGCCGGAGCGTCCCTTTTCTACACCTTC. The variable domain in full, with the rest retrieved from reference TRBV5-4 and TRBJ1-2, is ETGVTQSPTHLIKTRGQQVTLRCSSQSGHNTVSWYQQALGQGPQFIFQYYREEENGRGNFPPRFSGLQFPNYSSELNVNALELDDSALYLCASSLDAGASLFYTFGSGTRLTVV.

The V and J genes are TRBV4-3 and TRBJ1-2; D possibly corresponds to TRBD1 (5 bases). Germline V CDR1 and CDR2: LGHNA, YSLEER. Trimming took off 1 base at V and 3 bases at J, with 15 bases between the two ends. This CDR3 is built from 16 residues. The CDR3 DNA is TGCGCCAGCAGCCAAGTTAAACAGGTGGGGCACTATGGCTACACCTTC. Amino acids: CASSQVKQVGHYGYTF.